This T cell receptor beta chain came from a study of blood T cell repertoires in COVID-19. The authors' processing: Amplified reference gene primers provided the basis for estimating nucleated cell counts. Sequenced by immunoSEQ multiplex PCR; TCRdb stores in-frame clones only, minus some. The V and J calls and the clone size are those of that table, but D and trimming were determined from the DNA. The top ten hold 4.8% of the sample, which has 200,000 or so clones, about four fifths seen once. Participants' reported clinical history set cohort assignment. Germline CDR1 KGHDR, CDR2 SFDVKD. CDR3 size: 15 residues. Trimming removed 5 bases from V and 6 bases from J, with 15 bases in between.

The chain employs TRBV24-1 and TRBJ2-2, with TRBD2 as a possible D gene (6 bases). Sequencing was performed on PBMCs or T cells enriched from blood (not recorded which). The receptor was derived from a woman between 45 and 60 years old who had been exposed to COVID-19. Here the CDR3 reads CATSVGAGLPGELFF. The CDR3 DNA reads TGTGCCACCAGTGTAGGGGCGGGGTTACCCGGGGAGCTGTTTTTT.